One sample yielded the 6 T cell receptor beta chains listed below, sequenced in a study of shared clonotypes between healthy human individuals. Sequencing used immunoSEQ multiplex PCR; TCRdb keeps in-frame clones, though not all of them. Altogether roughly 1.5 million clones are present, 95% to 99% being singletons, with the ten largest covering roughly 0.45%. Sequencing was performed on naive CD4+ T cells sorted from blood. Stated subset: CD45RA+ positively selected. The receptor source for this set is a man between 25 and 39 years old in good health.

This chain's CDR3 is CASSARTGRSETQYF. In DNA, the CDR3 is TGTGCCAGCAGCGCCCGGACAGGGAGATCGGAGACCCAGTACTTC. The genes are TRBV5-4 and TRBJ2-5; 8 bases line up with TRBD1. V lost 4 bases to trimming and J lost 5 bases; unmatched junction nucleotides: 10. Germline V gene sequence: CDR1 SGHNT, CDR2 YYREEE (reference sequence). The CDR3 is 15 amino acids.

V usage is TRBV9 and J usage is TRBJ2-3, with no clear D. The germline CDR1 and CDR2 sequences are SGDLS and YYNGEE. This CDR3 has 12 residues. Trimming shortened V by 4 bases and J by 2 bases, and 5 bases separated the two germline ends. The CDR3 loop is CASSKDTDTQYF. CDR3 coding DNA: TGTGCCAGCAGCAAAGACACAGATACGCAGTATTTT.

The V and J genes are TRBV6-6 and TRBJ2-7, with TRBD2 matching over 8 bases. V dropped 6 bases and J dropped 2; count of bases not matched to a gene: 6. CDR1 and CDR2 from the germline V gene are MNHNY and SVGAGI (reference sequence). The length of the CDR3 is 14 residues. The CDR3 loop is CASRDNSGTYEQYF. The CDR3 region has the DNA TGTGCCAGCAGAGACAATAGCGGGACCTACGAGCAGTACTTC.

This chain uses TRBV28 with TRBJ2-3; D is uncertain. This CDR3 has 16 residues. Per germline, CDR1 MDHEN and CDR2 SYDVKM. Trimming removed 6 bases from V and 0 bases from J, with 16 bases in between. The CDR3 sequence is CASSPPLGMSTDTQYF. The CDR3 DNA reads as TGTGCCAGCAGCCCTCCATTGGGGATGAGCACAGATACGCAGTATTTT. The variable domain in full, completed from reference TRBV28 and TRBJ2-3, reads DVKVTQSSRYLVKRTGEKVFLECVQDMDHENMFWYRQDPGLGLRLIYFSYDVKMKEKGDIPEGYSVSREKKERFSLILESASTNQTSMYLCASSPPLGMSTDTQYFGPGTRLTVL.

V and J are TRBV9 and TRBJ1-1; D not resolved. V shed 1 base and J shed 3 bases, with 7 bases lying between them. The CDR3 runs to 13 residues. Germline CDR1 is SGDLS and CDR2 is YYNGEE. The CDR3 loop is CASSVMWDTEAFF. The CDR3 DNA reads TGTGCCAGCAGCGTAATGTGGGACACTGAAGCTTTCTTT.

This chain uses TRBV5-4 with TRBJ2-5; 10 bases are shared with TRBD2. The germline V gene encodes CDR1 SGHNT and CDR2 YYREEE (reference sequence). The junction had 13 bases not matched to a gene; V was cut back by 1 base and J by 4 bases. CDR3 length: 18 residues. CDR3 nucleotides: TGTGCCAGCAGCTTGAGGAAGACAGGACTAGCGGCGGGAGAGACCCAGTACTTC. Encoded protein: CASSLRKTGLAAGETQYF.